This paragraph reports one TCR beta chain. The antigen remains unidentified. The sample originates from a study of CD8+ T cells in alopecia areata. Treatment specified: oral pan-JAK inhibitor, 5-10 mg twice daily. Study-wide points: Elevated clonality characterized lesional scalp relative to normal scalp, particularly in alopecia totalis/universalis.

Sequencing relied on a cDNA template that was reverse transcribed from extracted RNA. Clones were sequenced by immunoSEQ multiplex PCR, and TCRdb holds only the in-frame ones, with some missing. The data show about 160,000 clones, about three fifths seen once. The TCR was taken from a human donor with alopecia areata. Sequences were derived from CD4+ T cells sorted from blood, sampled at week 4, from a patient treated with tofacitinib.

The CDR3 reads CASRTAGTRGEAFF. The CDR3 region has the DNA TGTGCCAGCAGAACCGCCGGGACACGGGGGGAAGCTTTCTTT. The chain recombines TRBV27 with TRBJ1-1; D is perhaps TRBD1 (6 bases). V was cut by 6 bases and J by 8 bases, with 19 bases left in between. The germline V gene encodes CDR1 MNHEY and CDR2 SMNVEV (reference sequence). This CDR3 region has 14 residues.